This T cell receptor (beta chain) derives from a study of molecular identifiers for immune sequencing clone quantification. TCRdb re-analysed the PCR reads in MiXCR, keeping a single row per CDR3 protein. The data hold about 23,000 distinct CDR3 sequences, with roughly 18% observed a single time. This clonotype was recorded at least ten times. Sequenced sample: naive CD8+ T cells from blood, with Jurkat cell RNA spiked in. The subset: FACS-sorted CD8+CD4-CCR7+CD45RA+ naive T cells. This sequence originates from a human donor in good health. Some libraries in this study had Jurkat cell RNA spiked in.

In DNA, the CDR3 is TGTGCCAGCAGCCCGACCGGATTACAATATTTAGCCTACGAGCAGTACTTC. Its translation is CASSPTGLQYLAYEQYF. The rearrangement joins TRBV9 to TRBJ2-7; no clear D gene. The CDR3 runs to 17 residues. The V end lost 4 bases, the J end lost 2 bases, and 22 bases lay between the germline ends. Per germline, CDR1 SGDLS and CDR2 YYNGEE.